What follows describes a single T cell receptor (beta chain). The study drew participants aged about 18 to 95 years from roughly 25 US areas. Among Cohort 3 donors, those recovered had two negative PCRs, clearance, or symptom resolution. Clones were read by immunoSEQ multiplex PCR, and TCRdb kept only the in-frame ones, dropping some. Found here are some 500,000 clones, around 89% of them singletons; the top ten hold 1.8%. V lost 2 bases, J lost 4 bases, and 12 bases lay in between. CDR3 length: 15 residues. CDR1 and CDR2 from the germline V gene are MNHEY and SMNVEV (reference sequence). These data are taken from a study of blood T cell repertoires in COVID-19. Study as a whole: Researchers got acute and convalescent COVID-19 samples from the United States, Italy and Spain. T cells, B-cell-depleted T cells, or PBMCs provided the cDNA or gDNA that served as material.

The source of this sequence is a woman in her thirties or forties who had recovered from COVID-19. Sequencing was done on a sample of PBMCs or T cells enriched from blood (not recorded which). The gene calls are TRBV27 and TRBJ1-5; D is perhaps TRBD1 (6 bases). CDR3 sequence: CASSLRWGTNQPQHF. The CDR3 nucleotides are TGTGCCAGCAGTTTACGATGGGGGACAAATCAGCCCCAGCATTTT.